This T cell receptor beta chain was retrieved from a study of T cell repertoires in cytomegalovirus infection. Study context: It was recently identified HLA-C-restricted and well-studied HLA-B-restricted CMV epitopes that the study used. Based on public TCR beta signatures, there were indications of CMV infection and of a matching HLA type.

Comments on this clonotype: The antigen is unknown.

Losses at the gene ends were 5 bases for V and 5 bases for J; bases not matched to a gene: 21. The CDR3 extends over 19 amino acids. Germline V lookup: CDR1 MGHDK, CDR2 SYGVNS. MiXCR, run by TCRdb on the reads, gives a single entry per CDR3 protein. The sample records fewer than 900,000 distinct CDR3 sequences, about 29% being singletons. Whole-study findings and limits: CMV carriers with the relevant HLA were identified by cumulative public TCR beta family frequency. The ex vivo response was dominated by HLA-C-restricted CMV-specific TCR beta clonotypes.

The TCR sequence derives from a human donor in good health (CMV status not recorded). Some clones in this sample may be carry-over from other donors' samples. This chain uses TRBV25-1 with TRBJ2-1; 7 bases map to TRBD1. The sample in question was cultured CD8+ T cells from PBMCs, obtained from culture after CMV antigen stimulation. This chain's CDR3 is CASSFYLGRIGDSDNEQFF. The DNA of the CDR3 is TGTGCCAGCAGTTTTTACCTAGGTAGGATCGGGGACAGCGACAATGAGCAGTTCTTC.